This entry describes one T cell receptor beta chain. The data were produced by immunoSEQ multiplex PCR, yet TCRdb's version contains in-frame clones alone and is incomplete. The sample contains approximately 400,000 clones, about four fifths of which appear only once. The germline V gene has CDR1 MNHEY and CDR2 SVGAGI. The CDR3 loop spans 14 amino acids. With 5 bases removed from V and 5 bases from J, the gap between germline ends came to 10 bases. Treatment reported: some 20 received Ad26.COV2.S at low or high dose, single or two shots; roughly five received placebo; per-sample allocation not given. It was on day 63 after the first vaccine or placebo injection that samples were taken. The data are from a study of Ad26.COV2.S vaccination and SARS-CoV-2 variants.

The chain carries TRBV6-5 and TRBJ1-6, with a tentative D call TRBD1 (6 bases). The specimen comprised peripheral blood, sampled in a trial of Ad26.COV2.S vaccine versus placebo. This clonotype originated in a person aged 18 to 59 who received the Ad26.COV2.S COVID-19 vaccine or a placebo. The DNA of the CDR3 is TGTGCCAGCAGTAGACAGGCTGATAATTCACCCCTCCACTTT. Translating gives CASSRQADNSPLHF.